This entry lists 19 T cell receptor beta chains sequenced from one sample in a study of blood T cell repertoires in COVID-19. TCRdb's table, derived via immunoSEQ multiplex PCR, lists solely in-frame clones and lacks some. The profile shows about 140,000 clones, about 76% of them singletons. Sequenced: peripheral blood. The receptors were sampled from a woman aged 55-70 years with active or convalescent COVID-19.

The CDR3 DNA is TGTGCCAGCAGCTTGGGTTGGTGGGGCTCTGGCACTTACGAGCAGTACTTC. Residues: CASSLGWWGSGTYEQYF. The rearrangement links TRBV5-4 to TRBJ2-7; D possibly corresponds to TRBD1 (5 bases). Trimming removed 0 bases from V and 4 bases from J, with 20 bases in between. From germline, CDR1 is SGHNT and CDR2 YYREEE (reference sequence). The CDR3 extends over 17 amino acids.

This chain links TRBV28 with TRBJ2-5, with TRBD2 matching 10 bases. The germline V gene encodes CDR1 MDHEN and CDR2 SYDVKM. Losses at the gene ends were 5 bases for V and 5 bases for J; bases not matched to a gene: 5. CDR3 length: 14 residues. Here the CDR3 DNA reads TGTGCCAGCAGTAGCGGGGGGGCCGGGGAGACCCAGTACTTC. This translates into CASSSGGAGETQYF.

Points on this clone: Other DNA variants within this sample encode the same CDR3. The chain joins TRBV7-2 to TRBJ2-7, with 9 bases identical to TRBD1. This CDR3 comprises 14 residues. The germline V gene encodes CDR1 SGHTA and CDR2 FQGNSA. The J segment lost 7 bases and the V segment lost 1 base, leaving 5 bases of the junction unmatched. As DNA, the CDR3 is TGTGCCAGCAGCTTAGACAGGGGGCAGCGAGAGCAGTACTTC. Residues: CASSLDRGQREQYF.

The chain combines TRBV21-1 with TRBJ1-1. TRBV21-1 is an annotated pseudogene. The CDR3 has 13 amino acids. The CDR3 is CASSKVARAEAFF. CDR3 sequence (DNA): TGTGCCAGCAGCAAAGTGGCGAGGGCTGAAGCTTTCTTT.

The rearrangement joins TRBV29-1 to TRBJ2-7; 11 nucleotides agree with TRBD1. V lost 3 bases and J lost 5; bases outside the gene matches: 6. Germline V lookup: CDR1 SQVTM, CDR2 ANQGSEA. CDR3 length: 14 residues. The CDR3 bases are TGCAGCGTTGAGGTGGGACAGGGGGTAAACGAGCAGTACTTC. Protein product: CSVEVGQGVNEQYF.

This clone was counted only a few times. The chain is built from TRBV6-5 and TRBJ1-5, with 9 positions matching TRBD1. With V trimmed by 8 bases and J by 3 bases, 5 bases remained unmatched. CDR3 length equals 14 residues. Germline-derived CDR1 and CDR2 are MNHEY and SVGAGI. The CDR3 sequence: CASGTGIYNQPQHF. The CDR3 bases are TGTGCCAGCGGGACAGGGATTTACAATCAGCCCCAGCATTTT.

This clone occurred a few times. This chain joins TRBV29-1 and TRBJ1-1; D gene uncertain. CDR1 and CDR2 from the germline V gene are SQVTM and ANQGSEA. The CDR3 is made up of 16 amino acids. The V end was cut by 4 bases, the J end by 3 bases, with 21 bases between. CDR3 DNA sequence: TGCAGCGTTGCCCCCCGAGGGAGCCTGATGGACACTGAAGCTTTCTTT. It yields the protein CSVAPRGSLMDTEAFF.

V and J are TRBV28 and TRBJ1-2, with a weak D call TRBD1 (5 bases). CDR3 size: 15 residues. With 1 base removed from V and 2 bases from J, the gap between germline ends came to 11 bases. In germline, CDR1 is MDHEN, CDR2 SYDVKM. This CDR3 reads CASSLSTAGNYGYTF. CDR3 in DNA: TGTGCCAGCAGTTTATCTACGGCAGGGAACTATGGCTACACCTTC.

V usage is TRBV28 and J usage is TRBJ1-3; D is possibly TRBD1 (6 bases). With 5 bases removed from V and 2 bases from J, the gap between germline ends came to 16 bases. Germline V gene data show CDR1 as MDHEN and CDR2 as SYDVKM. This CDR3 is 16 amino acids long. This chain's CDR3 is CASSAPGEGAGNTIYF. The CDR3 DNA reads TGTGCCAGCAGTGCCCCAGGGGAAGGAGCTGGAAACACCATATATTTT. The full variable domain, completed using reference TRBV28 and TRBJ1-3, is DVKVTQSSRYLVKRTGEKVFLECVQDMDHENMFWYRQDPGLGLRLIYFSYDVKMKEKGDIPEGYSVSREKKERFSLILESASTNQTSMYLCASSAPGEGAGNTIYFGEGSWLTVV.

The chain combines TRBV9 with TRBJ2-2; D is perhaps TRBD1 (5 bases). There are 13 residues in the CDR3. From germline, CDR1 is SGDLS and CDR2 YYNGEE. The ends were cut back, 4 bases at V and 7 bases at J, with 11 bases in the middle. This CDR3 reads CASSFLQGGELFF. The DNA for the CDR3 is TGTGCCAGCAGCTTCCTTCAGGGCGGGGAGCTGTTTTTT.

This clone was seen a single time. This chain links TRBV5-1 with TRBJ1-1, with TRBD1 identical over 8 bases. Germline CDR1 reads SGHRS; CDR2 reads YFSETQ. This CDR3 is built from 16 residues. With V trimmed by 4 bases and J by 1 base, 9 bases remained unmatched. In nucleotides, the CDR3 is TGCGCCAGCAGCGAAGGCTGGACAGGGAGGAACACTGAAGCTTTCTTT. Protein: CASSEGWTGRNTEAFF.

CDR3 in amino acids: CASSPNPGYQETQYF. The CDR3, as DNA: TGTGCCAGCAGCCCGAATCCAGGGTACCAAGAGACCCAGTACTTC. This chain links TRBV11-2 with TRBJ2-5; D might be TRBD1 (5 bases). The germline V gene has CDR1 SGHAT and CDR2 FQNNGV. The CDR3 is 15 residues long. V was pared by 5 bases and J by 0 bases, with 13 bases between.

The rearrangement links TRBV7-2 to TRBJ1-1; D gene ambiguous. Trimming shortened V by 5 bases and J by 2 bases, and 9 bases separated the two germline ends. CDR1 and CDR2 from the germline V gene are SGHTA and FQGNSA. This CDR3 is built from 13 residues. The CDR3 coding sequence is TGTGCCAGCAGCGGCGGCGTTAACACTGAAGCTTTCTTT. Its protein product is CASSGGVNTEAFF.

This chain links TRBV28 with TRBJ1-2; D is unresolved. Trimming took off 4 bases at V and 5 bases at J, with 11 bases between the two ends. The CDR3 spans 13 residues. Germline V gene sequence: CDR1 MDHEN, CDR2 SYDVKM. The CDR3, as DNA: TGTGCCAGCAGTTCCGGGAGCCTATATGGCTACACCTTC. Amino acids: CASSSGSLYGYTF.

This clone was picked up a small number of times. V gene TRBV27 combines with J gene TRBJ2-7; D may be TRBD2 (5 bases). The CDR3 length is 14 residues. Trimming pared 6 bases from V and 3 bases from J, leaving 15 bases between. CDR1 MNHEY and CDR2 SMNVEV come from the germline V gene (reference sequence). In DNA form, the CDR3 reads TGTGCCAGCAGCATCAACCGGGCGGGCTACGAGCAGTACTTC. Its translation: CASSINRAGYEQYF.

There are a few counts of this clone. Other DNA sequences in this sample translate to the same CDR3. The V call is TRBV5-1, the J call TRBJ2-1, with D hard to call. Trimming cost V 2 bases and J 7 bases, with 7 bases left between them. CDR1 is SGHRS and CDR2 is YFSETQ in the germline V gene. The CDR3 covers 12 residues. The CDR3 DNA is TGCGCCAGCAGCTTAGAACTAAATGAGCAGTTCTTC. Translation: CASSLELNEQFF.

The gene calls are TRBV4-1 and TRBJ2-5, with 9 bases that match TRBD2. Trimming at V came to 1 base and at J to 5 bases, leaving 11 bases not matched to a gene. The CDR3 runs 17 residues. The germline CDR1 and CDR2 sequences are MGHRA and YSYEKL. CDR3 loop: CASSQVPSGGSGETQYF. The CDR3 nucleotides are TGCGCCAGCAGCCAAGTACCGAGCGGGGGGTCGGGTGAGACCCAGTACTTC.

The CDR3 loop reads CASSLPEINYGYTF. The CDR3 region has the DNA TGTGCCAGCAGTTTACCAGAAATTAACTATGGCTACACCTTC. This chain uses TRBV28 with TRBJ1-2; D unclear. The V and J ends lost 2 bases and 1 base respectively, with 8 bases between them. CDR3 length equals 14 residues. Germline CDR1 and CDR2: MDHEN and SYDVKM.

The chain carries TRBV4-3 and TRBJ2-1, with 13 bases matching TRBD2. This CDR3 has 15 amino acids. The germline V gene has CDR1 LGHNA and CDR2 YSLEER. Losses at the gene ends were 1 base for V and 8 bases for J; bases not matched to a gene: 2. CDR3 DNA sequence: TGCGCCAGCAGCCAAGCACTAGCGGGAGGGTATGAGCAGTTCTTC. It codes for CASSQALAGGYEQFF.